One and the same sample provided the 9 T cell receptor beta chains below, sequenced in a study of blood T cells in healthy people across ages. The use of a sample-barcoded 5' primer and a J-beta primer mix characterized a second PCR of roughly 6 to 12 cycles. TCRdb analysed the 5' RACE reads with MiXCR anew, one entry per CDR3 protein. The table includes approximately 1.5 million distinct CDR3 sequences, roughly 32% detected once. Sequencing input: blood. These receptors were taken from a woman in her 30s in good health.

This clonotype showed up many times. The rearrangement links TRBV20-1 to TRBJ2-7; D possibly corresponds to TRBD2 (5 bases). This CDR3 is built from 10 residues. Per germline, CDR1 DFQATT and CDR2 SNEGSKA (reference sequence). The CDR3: CSAVPYEQYF. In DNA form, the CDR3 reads TGCTCAGCGGTTCCCTACGAGCAGTACTTC.

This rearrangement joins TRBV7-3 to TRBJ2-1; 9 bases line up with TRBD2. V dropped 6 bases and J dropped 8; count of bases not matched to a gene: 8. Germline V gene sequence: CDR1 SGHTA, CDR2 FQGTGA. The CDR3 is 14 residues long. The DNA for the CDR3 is TGTGCCAGCAGAAATGCGGGAGGGTCCCATGAGCAGTTCTTC. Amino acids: CASRNAGGSHEQFF. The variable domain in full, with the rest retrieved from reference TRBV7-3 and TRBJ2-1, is GAGVSQTPSNKVTEKGKYVELRCDPISGHTALYWYRQSLGQGPEFLIYFQGTGAADDSGLPNDRFFAVRPEGSVSTLKIQRTERGDSAVYLCASRNAGGSHEQFFGPGTRLTVL.

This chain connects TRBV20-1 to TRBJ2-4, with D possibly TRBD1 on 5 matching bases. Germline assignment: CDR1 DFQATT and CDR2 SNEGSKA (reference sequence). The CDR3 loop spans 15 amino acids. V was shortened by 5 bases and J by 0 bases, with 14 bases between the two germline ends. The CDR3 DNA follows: TGCAGTGCTTCCTACAGGTCCCTAGCCAAAAACATTCAGTACTTC. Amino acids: CSASYRSLAKNIQYF.

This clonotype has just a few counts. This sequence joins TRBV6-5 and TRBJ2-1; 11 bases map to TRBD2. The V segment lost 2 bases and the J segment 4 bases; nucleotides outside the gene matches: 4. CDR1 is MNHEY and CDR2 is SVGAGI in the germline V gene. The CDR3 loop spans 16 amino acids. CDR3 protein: CASSYPASGRYNEQFF. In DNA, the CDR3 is TGTGCCAGCAGTTACCCGGCTAGCGGGAGGTACAATGAGCAGTTCTTC.

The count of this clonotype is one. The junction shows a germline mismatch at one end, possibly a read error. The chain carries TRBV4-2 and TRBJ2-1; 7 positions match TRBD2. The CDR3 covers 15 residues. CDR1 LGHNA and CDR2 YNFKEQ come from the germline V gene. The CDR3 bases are TGTGCCAGCAGCCACCACGGGGGGATTGTGAATGGGCAGTTCTTC. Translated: CASSHHGGIVNGQFF.

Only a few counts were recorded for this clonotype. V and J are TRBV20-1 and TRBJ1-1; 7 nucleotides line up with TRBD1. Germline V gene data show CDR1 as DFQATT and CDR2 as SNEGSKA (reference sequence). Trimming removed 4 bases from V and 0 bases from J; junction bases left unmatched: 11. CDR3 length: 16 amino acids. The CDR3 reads CSAIPYRGAMNTEAFF. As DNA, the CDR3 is TGCAGTGCTATCCCTTACAGGGGCGCGATGAACACTGAAGCTTTCTTT.

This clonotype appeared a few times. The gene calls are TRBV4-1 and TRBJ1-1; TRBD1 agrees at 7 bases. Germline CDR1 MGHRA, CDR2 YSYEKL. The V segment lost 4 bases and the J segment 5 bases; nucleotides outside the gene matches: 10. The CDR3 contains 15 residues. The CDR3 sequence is CASSPGDRVATEAFF. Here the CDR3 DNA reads TGCGCCAGCAGCCCGGGAGACAGGGTGGCGACTGAAGCTTTCTTT.

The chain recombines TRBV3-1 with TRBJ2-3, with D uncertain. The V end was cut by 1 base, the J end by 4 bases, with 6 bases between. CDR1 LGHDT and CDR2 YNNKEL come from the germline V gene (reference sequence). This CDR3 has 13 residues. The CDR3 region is CASSQVTADTQYF. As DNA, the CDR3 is TGTGCCAGCAGCCAAGTAACGGCAGATACGCAGTATTTT.

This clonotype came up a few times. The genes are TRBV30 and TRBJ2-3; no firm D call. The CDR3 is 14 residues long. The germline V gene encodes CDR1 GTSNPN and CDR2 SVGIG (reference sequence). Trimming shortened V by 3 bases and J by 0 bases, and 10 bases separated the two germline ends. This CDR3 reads CAWSLTSSTDTQYF. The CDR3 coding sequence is TGTGCCTGGAGCCTAACGTCTAGCACAGATACGCAGTATTTT.